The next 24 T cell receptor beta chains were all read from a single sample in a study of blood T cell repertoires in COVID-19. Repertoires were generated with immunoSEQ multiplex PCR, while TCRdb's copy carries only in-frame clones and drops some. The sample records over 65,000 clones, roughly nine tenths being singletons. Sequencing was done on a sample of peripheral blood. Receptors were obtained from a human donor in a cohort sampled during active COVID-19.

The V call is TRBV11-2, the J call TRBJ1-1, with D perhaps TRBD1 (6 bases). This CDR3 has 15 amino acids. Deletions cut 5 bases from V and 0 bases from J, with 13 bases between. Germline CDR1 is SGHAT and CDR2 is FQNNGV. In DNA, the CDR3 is TGTGCCAGCAGCACGGGGGGGCATTTGAACACTGAAGCTTTCTTT. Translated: CASSTGGHLNTEAFF.

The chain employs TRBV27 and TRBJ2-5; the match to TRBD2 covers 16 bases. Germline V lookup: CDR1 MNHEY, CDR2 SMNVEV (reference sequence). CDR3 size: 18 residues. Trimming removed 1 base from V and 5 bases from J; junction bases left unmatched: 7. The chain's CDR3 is CASSLFGTSGRAGETQYF. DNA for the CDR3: TGTGCCAGCAGTTTATTTGGGACTAGCGGGAGGGCTGGGGAGACCCAGTACTTC.

This chain's CDR3 is CASCFRGDGPYEQYF. Written as DNA, the CDR3 is TGTGCCAGCTGCTTCCGGGGGGACGGCCCCTACGAGCAGTACTTC. The chain is built from TRBV6-6 and TRBJ2-7; TRBD2 aligns across 7 bases. There are 15 residues in the CDR3. Germline CDR1 reads MNHNY; CDR2 reads SVGAGI (reference sequence). Germline trimming cut 8 bases from V and 2 bases from J; bases unmatched to any gene: 12.

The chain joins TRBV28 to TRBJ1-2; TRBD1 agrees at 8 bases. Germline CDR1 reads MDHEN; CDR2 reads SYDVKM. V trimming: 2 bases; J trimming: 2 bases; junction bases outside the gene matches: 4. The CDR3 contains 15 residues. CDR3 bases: TGTGCCAGCAGTTTACCACAGGGGGTAAACTATGGCTACACCTTC. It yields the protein CASSLPQGVNYGYTF.

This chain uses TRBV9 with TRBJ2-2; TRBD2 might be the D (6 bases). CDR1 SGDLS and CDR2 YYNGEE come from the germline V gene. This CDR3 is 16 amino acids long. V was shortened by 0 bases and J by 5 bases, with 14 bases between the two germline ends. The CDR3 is CASSVVAGLGTGELFF. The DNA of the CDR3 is TGTGCCAGCAGCGTAGTGGCGGGGTTAGGAACCGGGGAGCTGTTTTTT.

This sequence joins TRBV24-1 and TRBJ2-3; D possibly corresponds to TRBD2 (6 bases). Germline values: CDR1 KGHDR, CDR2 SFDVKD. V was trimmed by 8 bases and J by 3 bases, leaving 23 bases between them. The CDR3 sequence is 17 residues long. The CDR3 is CATTRGVGGRGTDTQYF. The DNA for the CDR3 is TGTGCCACCACTCGGGGCGTCGGAGGGAGAGGGACAGATACGCAGTATTTT.

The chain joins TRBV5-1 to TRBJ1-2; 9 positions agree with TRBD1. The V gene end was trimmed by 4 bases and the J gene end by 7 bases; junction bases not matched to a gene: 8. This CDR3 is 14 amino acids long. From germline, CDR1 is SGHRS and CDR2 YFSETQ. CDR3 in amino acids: CASSPGQGSSGYTF. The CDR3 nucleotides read TGCGCCAGCAGCCCGGGACAGGGAAGTAGTGGCTACACCTTC.

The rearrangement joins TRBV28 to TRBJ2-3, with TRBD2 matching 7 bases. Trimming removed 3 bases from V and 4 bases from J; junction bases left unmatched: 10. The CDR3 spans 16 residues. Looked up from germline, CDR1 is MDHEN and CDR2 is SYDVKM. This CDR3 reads CASSLLAGARSDTQYF. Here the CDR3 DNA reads TGTGCCAGCAGTTTGTTGGCGGGAGCGAGGTCAGATACGCAGTATTTT.

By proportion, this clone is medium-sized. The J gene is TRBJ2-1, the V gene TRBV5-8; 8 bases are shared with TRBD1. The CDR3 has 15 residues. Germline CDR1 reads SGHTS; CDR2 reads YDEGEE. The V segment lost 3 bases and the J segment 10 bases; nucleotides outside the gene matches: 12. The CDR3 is CASSYSDRVLGEQFF. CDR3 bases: TGTGCCAGCAGCTACTCGGACAGGGTCCTTGGGGAGCAGTTCTTC.

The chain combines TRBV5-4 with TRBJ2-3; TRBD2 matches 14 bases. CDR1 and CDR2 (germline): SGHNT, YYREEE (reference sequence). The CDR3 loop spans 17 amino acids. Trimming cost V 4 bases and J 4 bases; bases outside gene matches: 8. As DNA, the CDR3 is TGTGCCAGCAGCCCCGGGACTAGCGGGAGCTTCTCAGATACGCAGTATTTT. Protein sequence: CASSPGTSGSFSDTQYF.

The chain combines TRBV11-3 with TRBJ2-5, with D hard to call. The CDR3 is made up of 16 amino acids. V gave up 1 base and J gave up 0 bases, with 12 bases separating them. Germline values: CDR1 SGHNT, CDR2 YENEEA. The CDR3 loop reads CASSLGLRNNQETQYF. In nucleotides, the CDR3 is TGTGCCAGCAGCTTAGGGCTTCGTAACAACCAAGAGACCCAGTACTTC.

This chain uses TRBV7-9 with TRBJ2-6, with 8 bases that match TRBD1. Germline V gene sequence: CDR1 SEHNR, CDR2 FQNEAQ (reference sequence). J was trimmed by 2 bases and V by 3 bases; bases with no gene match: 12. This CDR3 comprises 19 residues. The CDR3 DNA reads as TGTGCCAGCAGCTTCGGACAGGGTGCTCGGGGAGCTGGGGCCAACGTCCTGACTTTC. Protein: CASSFGQGARGAGANVLTF.

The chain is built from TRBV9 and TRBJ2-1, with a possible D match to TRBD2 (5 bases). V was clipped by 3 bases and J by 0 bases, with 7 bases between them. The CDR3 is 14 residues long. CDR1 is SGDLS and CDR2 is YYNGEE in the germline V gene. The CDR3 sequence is CASSAADSYNEQFF. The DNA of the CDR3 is TGTGCCAGCAGCGCAGCGGACTCCTACAATGAGCAGTTCTTC.

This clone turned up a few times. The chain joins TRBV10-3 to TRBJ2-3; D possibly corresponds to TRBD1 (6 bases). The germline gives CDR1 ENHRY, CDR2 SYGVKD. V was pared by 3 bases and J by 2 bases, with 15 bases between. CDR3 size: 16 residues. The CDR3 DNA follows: TGTGCCATCAGTGACCCACGACAGGACTCCACAGATACGCAGTATTTT. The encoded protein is CAISDPRQDSTDTQYF.

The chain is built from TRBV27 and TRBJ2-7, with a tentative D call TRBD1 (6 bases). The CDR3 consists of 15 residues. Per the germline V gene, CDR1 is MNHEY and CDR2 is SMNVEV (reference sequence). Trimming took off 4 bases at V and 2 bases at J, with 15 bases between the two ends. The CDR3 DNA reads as TGTGCCAGCAGTTCTACAGGGCTAGTCACCTACGAGCAGTACTTC. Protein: CASSSTGLVTYEQYF.

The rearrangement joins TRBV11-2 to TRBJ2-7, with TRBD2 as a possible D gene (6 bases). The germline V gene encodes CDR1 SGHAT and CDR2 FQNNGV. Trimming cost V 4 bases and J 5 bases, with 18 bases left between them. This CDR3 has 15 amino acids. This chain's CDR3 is CASSSQAGLGHEQYF. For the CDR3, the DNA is TGTGCCAGCAGCTCACAAGCGGGTTTAGGCCACGAGCAGTACTTC.

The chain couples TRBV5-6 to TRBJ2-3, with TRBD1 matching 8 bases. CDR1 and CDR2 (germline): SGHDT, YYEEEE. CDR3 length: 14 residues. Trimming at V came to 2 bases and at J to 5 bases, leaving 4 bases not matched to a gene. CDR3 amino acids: CASSFQGAGDTQYF. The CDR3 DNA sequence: TGTGCCAGCAGCTTCCAGGGGGCGGGAGATACGCAGTATTTT.

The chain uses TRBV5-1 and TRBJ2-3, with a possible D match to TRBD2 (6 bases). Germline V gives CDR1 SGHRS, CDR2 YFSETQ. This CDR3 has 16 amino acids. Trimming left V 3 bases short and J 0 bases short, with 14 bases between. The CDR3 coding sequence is TGCGCCAGCAGCTCGACGGGACTCTTTAGCACAGATACGCAGTATTTT. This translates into CASSSTGLFSTDTQYF.

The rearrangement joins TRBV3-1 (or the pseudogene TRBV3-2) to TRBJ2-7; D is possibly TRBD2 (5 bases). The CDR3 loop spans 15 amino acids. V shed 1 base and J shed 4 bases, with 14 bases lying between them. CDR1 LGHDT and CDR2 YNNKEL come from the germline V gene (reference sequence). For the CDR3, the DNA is TGTGCCAGCAGCCAAGCTAGCCGATCCGTTTACGAGCAGTACTTC. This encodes CASSQASRSVYEQYF.

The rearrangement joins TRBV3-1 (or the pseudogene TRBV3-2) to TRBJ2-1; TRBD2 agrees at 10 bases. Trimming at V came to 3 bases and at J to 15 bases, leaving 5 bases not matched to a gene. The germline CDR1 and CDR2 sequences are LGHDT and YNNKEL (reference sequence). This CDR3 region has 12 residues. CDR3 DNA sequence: TGTGCCAGCAGCCACGAAACTAGCGGGGCGTTCTTC. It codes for CASSHETSGAFF.

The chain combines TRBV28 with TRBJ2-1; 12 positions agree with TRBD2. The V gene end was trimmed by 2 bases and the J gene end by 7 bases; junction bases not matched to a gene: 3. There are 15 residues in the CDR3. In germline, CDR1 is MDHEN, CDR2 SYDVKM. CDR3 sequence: CASSLTTSGSNEQFF. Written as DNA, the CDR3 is TGTGCCAGCAGTTTAACGACTAGCGGGAGTAATGAGCAGTTCTTC. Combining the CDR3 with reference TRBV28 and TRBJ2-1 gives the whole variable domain DVKVTQSSRYLVKRTGEKVFLECVQDMDHENMFWYRQDPGLGLRLIYFSYDVKMKEKGDIPEGYSVSREKKERFSLILESASTNQTSMYLCASSLTTSGSNEQFFGPGTRLTVL.

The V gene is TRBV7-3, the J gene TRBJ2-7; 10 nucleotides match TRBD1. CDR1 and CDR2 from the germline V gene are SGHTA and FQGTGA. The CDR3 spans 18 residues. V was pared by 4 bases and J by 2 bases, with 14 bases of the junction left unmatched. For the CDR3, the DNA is TGTGCCAGCAGCTCCTATCCCAATTGGACAGGGGGAACCTACGAGCAGTACTTC. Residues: CASSSYPNWTGGTYEQYF.

The chain's CDR3 is CASSRPGAGGELFF. DNA of the CDR3: TGTGCCAGCAGCCGACCGGGAGCGGGCGGGGAGCTGTTTTTT. This chain connects TRBV7-9 to TRBJ2-2; possibly TRBD2 for D (6 bases). Germline V lookup: CDR1 SEHNR, CDR2 FQNEAQ (reference sequence). The CDR3 contains 14 residues. The V end was cut by 5 bases, the J end by 7 bases, with 14 bases between. Looking up the rest from reference TRBV7-9 and TRBJ2-2 gives the full variable domain: DTGVSQNPRHKITKRGQNVTFRCDPISEHNRLYWYRQTLGQGPEFLTYFQNEAQLEKSRLLSDRFSAERPKGSFSTLEIQRTEQGDSAMYLCASSRPGAGGELFFGEGSRLTVL.

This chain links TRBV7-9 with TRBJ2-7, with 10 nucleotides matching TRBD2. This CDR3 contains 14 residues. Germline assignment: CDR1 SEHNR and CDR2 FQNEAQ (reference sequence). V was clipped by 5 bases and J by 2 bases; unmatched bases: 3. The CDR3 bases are TGTGCCAGCAGCCTTGGGACTAGCGCCTACGAGCAGTACTTC. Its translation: CASSLGTSAYEQYF.